Below, one TCR beta chain is given with its context. Its antigen is unidentified. This sample is part of a study of T cells after yellow fever vaccination. Study-wide results and limits: The CD4 and CD8 compartments had a small share of their clonotypes in common. Weaker, the secondary response peaked sooner, at day 5 versus 15. Booster samples showed a return of most primary-vaccination clones (roughly 95% CD4, about 88% CD8).

CDR1 SGHRS and CDR2 YFSETQ come from the germline V gene. The CDR3 totals 14 residues. Trimming removed 5 bases from V and 0 bases from J, with 11 bases in between. A universal primer site and UMIs were added as TCR cDNA was made by 5'RACE template switching. TCRdb itself ran the 5' RACE reads through MiXCR, one entry per CDR3 protein. The sample shows 400,000 to 650,000 distinct CDR3 sequences, 20% to 25% of them seen only once. The V and J genes are TRBV5-1 and TRBJ2-5; TRBD2 is a possible D gene (6 bases). The source is a man aged 18 to 35 who received the YFV17D yellow fever vaccine. The sequencing used PBMCs, collected roughly 20 days after the first yellow fever vaccination. The chain's CDR3 is CASSPGTYQETQYF. CDR3 nucleotides: TGCGCCAGCAGTCCCGGGACTTACCAAGAGACCCAGTACTTC.